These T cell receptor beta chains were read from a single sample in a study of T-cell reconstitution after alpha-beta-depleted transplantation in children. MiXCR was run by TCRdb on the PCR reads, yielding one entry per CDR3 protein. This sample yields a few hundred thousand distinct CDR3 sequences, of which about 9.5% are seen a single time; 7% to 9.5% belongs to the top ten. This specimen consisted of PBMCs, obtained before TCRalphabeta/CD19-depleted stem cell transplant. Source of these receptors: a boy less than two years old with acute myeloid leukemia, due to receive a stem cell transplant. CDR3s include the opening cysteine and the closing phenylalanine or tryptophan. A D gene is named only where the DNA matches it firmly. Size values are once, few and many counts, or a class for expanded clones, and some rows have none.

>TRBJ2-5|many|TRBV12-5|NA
CASGLVPGAVQETQYF
TGTGCTAGTGGTTTGGTACCGGGGGCGGTCCAAGAGACCCAGTACTTC
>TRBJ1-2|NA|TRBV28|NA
CASSWGATSNYGYTF
TGTGCCAGCAGTTGGGGGGCCACCTCTAACTATGGCTACACCTTC
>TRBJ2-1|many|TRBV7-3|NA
CASSLISGEQFF
TGTGCCAGCAGCTTAATTTCTGGTGAGCAGTTCTTC
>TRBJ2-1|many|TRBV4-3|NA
CASSLLSSWVAPADNEQFF
TGCGCCAGCAGCCTCCTCTCCTCCTGGGTAGCGCCTGCCGACAATGAGCAGTTCTTC
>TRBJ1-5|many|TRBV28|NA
CASSLMRSWEGEAYQPQHF
TGTGCCAGCAGTTTAATGAGGTCATGGGAGGGAGAGGCTTATCAGCCCCAGCATTTT
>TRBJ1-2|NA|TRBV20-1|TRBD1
CSATQGTANYGYTF
TGCAGTGCCACACAGGGGACCGCTAACTATGGCTACACCTTC
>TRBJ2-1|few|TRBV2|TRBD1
CASSGTGFNEQFF
TGTGCCAGCAGTGGGACAGGGTTCAATGAGCAGTTCTTC
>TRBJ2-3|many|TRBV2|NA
CASIFRWTDTQYF
TGTGCCAGCATATTTCGTTGGACAGATACGCAGTATTTT
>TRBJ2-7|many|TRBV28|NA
CASSLPLTGPEEQYF
TGTGCCAGCAGTTTACCCTTAACAGGGCCGGAGGAGCAGTACTTC
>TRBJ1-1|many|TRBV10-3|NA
CAISESNTEAFF
TGTGCCATCAGTGAGTCGAACACTGAAGCTTTCTTT
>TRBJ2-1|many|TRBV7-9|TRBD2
CASRGLAYNEQFF
TGTGCCAGCAGGGGACTAGCCTACAATGAGCAGTTCTTC
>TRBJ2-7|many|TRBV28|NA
CASSFVFGGMPGEQYF
TGTGCCAGCAGTTTTGTCTTCGGCGGCATGCCAGGCGAGCAGTACTTC
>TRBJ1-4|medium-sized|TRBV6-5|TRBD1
CASQKTGGLEKLFF
TGTGCCAGCCAGAAGACAGGGGGCCTGGAAAAACTGTTTTTT
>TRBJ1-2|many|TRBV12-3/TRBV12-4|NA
CASSFKGRWAGFYGYTF
TGTGCCAGCAGTTTTAAGGGGAGATGGGCAGGATTTTATGGCTACACCTTC
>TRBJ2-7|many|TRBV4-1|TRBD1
CASSQAGGQGTYEQYF
TGCGCCAGCAGCCAAGCGGGGGGACAGGGAACCTACGAGCAGTACTTC
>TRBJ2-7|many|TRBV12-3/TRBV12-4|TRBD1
CASSLDGTGGTYEQYF
TGTGCCAGCAGTTTAGACGGGACAGGGGGGACCTACGAGCAGTACTTC
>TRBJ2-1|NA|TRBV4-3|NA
CLSSQDTGMKLSSYNEQFF
TGCCTGAGCAGCCAAGATACCGGGATGAAATTAAGCTCCTACAATGAGCAGTTCTTC
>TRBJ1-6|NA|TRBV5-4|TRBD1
CASSPLTGDDSPLHF
TGTGCCAGCAGCCCTTTAACAGGGGACGATTCACCCCTCCACTTT
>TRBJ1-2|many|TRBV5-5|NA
CASSLIYGYTF
TGTGCCAGCAGCCTGATCTATGGCTACACCTTC
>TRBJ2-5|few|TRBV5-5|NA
CASSWTWETQYF
TGTGCCAGCAGCTGGACGTGGGAGACCCAGTACTTC
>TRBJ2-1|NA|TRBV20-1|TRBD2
CSARDLQRGLLYNEQFF
TGCAGTGCTAGAGATCTTCAGCGGGGGTTATTGTACAATGAGCAGTTCTTC
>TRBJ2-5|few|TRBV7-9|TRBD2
CASVSPGGEETQYF
TGTGCCAGCGTCTCCCCTGGGGGGGAAGAGACCCAGTACTTC
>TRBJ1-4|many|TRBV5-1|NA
CASSFGLKATNEKLFF
TGCGCCAGCAGCTTCGGGCTTAAAGCAACTAATGAAAAACTGTTTTTT
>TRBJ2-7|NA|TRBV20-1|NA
CSAGRTAPYEQYF
TGCAGTGCTGGAAGAACTGCCCCCTACGAGCAGTACTTC
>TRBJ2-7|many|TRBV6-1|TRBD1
CASRSTGVSYEQYF
TGTGCCAGCAGGTCGACAGGGGTCTCCTACGAGCAGTACTTC
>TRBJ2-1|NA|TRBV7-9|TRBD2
CASSRERGGRRGEQFF
TGTGCCAGCAGTCGTGAGAGGGGCGGGAGACGGGGTGAGCAGTTCTTC
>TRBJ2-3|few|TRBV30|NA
CAVGQLGVGIRVGTQYF
TGTGCCGTGGGTCAGTTGGGGGTCGGGATTCGAGTTGGTACGCAGTATTTT
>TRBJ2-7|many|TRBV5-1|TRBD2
CASSLISSGGYEQYF
TGCGCCAGCAGCTTGATCTCTAGCGGGGGGTACGAGCAGTACTTC
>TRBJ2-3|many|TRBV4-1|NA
CASSHFPGPSDTQYF
TGCGCCAGCAGCCATTTCCCGGGCCCCTCGGATACGCAGTATTTT
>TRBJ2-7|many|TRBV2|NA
CASIEDNSYEQYF
TGTGCCAGCATCGAAGACAACTCCTACGAGCAGTACTTC
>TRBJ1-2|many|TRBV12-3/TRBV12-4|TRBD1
CASSLDRGGNYGYTF
TGTGCCAGCAGTCTCGACAGGGGAGGAAACTATGGCTACACCTTC
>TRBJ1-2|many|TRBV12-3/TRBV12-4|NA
CASSLPRRTANYGYTF
TGTGCCAGCAGTTTACCCAGACGGACTGCTAACTATGGCTACACCTTC
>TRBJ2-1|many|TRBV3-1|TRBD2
CASSQVTSGVTEQFF
TGTGCCAGCAGCCAAGTAACTAGCGGGGTCACTGAGCAGTTCTTC
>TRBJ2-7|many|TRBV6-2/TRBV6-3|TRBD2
CASQRQTSGSYEQYF
TGTGCCAGCCAGCGGCAAACTAGCGGCTCGTACGAGCAGTACTTC
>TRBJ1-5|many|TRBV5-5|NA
CASSLVRGPGDQPQHF
TGTGCCAGCAGCTTGGTTCGGGGGCCAGGGGATCAGCCCCAGCATTTT
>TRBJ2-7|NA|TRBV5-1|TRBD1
CASSLATGPEQYF
TGCGCCAGCAGCTTGGCGACAGGGCCCGAGCAGTACTTC
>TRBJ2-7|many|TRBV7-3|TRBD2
CASTFVIPDDAGDSYEQYF
TGTGCCAGCACCTTTGTTATACCCGACGACGCGGGAGACTCCTACGAGCAGTACTTC
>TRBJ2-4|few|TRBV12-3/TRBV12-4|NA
CASSYYSTLAKNIQYF
TGTGCCAGCAGTTACTACTCCACCCTAGCCAAAAACATTCAGTACTTC
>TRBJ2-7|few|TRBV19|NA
CASSMKPWAFYEQYF
TGTGCCAGTAGTATGAAACCTTGGGCATTCTACGAGCAGTACTTC